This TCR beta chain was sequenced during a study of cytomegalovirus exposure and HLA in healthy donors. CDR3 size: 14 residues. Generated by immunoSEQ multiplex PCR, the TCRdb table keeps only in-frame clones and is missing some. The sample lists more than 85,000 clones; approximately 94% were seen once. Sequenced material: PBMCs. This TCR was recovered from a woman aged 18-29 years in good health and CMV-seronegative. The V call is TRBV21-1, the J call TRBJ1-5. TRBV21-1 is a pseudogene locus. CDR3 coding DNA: TGTGCCAGCTCTACCGAGTATAGCAATCAGCCCCAGCATTTT. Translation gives CASSTEYSNQPQHF.